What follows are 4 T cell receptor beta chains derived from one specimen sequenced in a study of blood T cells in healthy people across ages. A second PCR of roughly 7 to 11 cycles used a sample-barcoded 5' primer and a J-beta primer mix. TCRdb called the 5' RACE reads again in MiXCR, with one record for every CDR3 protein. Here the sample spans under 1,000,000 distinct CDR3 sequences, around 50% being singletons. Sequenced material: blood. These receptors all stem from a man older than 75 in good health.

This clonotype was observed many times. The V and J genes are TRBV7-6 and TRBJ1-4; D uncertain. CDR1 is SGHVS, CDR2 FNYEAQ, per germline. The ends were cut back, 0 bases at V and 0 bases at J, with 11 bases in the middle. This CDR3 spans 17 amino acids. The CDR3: CASSLAARETTNEKLFF. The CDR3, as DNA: TGTGCCAGCAGCTTAGCCGCGCGAGAGACAACTAATGAAAAACTGTTTTTT.

Here the CDR3 DNA reads TGCGCCAGCAGCTTGTCCGGGACGGGCCCGATGGAAACGCAGTATTTT. Protein product: CASSLSGTGPMETQYF. This rearrangement joins TRBV5-1 to TRBJ2-3; TRBD1 or TRBD2 may be the D gene (5 bases each). The germline gives CDR1 SGHRS, CDR2 YFSETQ. This CDR3 is 16 amino acids long. Trimming stripped 1 base from V and 9 bases from J, with 21 bases between.

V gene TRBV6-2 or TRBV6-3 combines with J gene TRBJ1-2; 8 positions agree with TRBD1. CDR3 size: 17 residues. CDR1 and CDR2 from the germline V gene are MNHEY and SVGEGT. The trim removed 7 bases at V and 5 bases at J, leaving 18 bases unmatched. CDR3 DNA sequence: TGTGCCAGCAACCGGATTACAGGGGGTCGACTTGGGTATGGCTACACCTTC. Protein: CASNRITGGRLGYGYTF.

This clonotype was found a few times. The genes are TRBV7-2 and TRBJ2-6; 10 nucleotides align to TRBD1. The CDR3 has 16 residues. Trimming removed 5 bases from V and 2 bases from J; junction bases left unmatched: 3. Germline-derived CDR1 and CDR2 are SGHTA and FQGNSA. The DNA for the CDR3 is TGTGCCAGCAGCCCGACAGGGGGCACTGGGGCCAACGTCCTGACTTTC. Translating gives CASSPTGGTGANVLTF.